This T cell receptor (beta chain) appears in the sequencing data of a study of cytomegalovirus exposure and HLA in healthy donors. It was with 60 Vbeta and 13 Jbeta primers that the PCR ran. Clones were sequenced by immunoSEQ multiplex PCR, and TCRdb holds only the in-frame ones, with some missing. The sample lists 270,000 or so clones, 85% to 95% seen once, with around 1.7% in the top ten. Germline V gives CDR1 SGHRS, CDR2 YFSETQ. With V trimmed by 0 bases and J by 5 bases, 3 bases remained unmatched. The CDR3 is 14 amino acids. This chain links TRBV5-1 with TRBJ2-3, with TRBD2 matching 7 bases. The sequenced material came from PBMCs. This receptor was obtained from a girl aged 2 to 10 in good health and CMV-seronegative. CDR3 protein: CASSLAGGRDTQYF. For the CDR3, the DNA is TGCGCCAGCAGCTTGGCCGGGGGGAGAGATACGCAGTATTTT. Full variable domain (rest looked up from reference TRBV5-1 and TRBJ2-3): KAGVTQTPRYLIKTRGQQVTLSCSPISGHRSVSWYQQTPGQGLQFLFEYFSETQRNKGNFPGRFSGRQFSNSRSEMNVSTLELGDSALYLCASSLAGGRDTQYFGPGTRLTVL.